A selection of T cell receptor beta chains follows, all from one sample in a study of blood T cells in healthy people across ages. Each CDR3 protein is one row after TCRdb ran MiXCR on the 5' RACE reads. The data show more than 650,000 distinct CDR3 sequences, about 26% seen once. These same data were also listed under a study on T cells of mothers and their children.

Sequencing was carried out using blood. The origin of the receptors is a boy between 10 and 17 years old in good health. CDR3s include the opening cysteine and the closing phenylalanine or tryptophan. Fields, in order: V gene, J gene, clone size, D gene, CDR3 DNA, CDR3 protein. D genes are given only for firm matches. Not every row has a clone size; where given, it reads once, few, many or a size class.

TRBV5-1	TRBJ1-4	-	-	TGCGCCAGCAGCTTGGGGGACGGCCATGAAAAACTGTTTTTT	CASSLGDGHEKLFF
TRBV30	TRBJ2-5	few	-	TGTGCCTGGAGTGGCACAGGACAAGAGACCCAGTACTTC	CAWSGTGQETQYF
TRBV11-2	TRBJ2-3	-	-	TGTGCCAGCAGCTTAGGTGGAGCCCCGAGCACAGATACGCAGTATTTT	CASSLGGAPSTDTQYF
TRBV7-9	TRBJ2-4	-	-	TGTGCCAGCAGTCCACCACAGGTAGCCAAAAACATTCAGTACTTC	CASSPPQVAKNIQYF
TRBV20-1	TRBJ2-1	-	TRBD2	TGCAGTGCTATAGCGGGGGGACAAATATATGAGCAGTTCTTC	CSAIAGGQIYEQFF
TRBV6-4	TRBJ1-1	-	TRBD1	TGTGCCACCTTGAGGGGGCAGGGGAACACTGAAGCTTTCTTT	CATLRGQGNTEAFF
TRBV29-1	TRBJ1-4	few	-	TGCAGCGTTGCCGGGACAAAAGGGGCTAATGAAAAACTGTTTTTT	CSVAGTKGANEKLFF
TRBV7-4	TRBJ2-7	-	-	TGTGCCAGCAGCTTAGGGGCCGGACTACAAACCTACGAGCAGTACTTC	CASSLGAGLQTYEQYF
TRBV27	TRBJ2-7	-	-	TGTGCCAGCAGTTCTTGGACAGCGGATTTTCACGAGCAGTACTTC	CASSSWTADFHEQYF
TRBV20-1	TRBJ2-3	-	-	TGCAGTGCCCCATTGGACTCAGATACGCAGTATTTT	CSAPLDSDTQYF
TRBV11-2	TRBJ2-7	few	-	TGTGCCAGCAGCCGGGAGGGACAGGGTATATTCGAGCAGTACTTC	CASSREGQGIFEQYF
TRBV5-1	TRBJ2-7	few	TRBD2	TGCGCCAGCAGCCCCAGGGTTGGGAGGGACGAGCAGTACTTC	CASSPRVGRDEQYF
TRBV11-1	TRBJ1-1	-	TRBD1	TGTGCCAGCAGCTTCCGAAGGAGGGGGCAGCAGAACACTGAAGCTTTCTTT	CASSFRRRGQQNTEAFF
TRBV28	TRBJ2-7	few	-	TGTGCCAGCAGTTTAAGGACAGGGAGGGTGGTTGAGCAGTACTTC	CASSLRTGRVVEQYF
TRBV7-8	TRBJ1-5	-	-	TGTGCCCGCAGTTCCATGACTCTCCGCAGCAATCAGCCCCAGCATTTT	CARSSMTLRSNQPQHF
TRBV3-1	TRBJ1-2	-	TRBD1	TGTGCCAGCAGCCAAGATTTGACAGGGGGCGATGGCTACACCTTC	CASSQDLTGGDGYTF
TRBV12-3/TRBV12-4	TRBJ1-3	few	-	TGTGCCAGCAGTTTTCGCGCGGCCTCTGGAAACACCATATATTTT	CASSFRAASGNTIYF
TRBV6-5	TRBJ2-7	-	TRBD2	TGTGCCAGCAGCCCGGCGGGGGGACTTAACTACGAGCAGTACTTC	CASSPAGGLNYEQYF
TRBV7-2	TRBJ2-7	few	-	TGTGCCAGCAGCCAGGGGTTGGGGGGGGCCTACGAGCAGTACTTC	CASSQGLGGAYEQYF
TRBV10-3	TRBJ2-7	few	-	TGTGCCATCAGTGAGGGGGATCACGAGCAGTACTTC	CAISEGDHEQYF
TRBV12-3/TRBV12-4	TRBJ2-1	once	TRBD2	TGTGCCAGCAGTCCGGGGGGTCAGGGCTCCTACAATGAGCAGTTCTTC	CASSPGGQGSYNEQFF
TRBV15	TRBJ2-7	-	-	TGTGCCACCAGCCTGAGGAGCTCCTACGAGCAGTACTTC	CATSLRSSYEQYF
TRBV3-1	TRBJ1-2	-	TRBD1	TGTGCCAGCAGCCAAGTACTCCCCCGGGACAGTAGCTATGGCTACACCTTC	CASSQVLPRDSSYGYTF
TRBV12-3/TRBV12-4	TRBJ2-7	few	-	TGTGCTAGCTCTGGACAGTCAAGCTACGAGCAGTACTTC	CASSGQSSYEQYF
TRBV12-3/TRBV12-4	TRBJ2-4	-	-	TGTGCCAGCAGTCCGGAAGGGGTGCTGGGGCCGACGGACATTCAGTACTTC	CASSPEGVLGPTDIQYF
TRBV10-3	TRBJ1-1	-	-	TGTGCCTCAGAGAGAACCGAGACAGGCATTAAGAACACTGAAGCTTTCTTT	CASERTETGIKNTEAFF
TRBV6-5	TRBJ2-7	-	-	TGTGCCAGCAGTACAGGACTACCCGTCGTCTACGAGCAGTACTTC	CASSTGLPVVYEQYF
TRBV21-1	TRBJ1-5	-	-	TGTGCCAGCAGCCCTACGGACAGGGGGGATCAGCCCCAGCATTTT	CASSPTDRGDQPQHF
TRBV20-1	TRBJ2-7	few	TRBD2	TGCAGTGCGCAACTAGCGGGGGGCCCCTACGAGCAGTACTTC	CSAQLAGGPYEQYF
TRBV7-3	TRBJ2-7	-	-	TGTGCCAGCAGCTCTGGACAGTGGGCCGAGCAGTACTTC	CASSSGQWAEQYF
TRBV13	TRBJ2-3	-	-	TGTGCCAGCAGCCGACAGAGCACAGATACGCAGTATTTT	CASSRQSTDTQYF
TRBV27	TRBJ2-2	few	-	TGTGCCAGCAGCTACATTCAGTTCGCGAACGCCGGGGAGCTGTTTTTT	CASSYIQFANAGELFF
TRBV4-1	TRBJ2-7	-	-	TGCGCCAGCAGCTCCAAGGGCTACGAGCAGTACTTC	CASSSKGYEQYF
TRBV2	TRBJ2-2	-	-	TGTGCCAGCCGGGGGCGCGGGGAGCTGTTTTTT	CASRGRGELFF
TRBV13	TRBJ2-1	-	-	TGTGCCAGCAGCTTTGGTGTCCTCGGGACTCTAAGCTCCTACAATGAGCAGTTCTTC	CASSFGVLGTLSSYNEQFF
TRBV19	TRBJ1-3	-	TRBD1	TGTGCCAGTAGCCACCGGGACAGCTCTGGAAACACCATATATTTT	CASSHRDSSGNTIYF
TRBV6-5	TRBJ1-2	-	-	TGTGCCAGCAGTTACCGGGCGGGGGGAAACTATGGCTACACCTTC	CASSYRAGGNYGYTF
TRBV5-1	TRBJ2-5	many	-	TGTGCCAGCAGTTTAGTCGGGGAAGAGACCCAGTACTTC	CASSLVGEETQYF
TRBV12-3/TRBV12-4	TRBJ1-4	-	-	TGTGCCAGCAGTTCAGGAGGTGTGATTGAAAAACTGTTTTTT	CASSSGGVIEKLFF
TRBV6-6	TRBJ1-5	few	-	TGTGCCAGCAGCCCCGACAGGAGATATCAGCCCCAGCATTTT	CASSPDRRYQPQHF